This T cell receptor beta chain is from a study of early T cells in non-severe SARS-CoV-2 infection. Study in general: From unsorted whole blood, bulk RNA was sequenced, and the chains remained unpaired.

V lost 4 bases to trimming and J lost 2 bases; unmatched junction nucleotides: 7. The CDR3 is 16 residues long. Germline V CDR1 and CDR2: LGHNA, YNFKEQ. The table lists this clonotype with a few counts. As part of library construction, unique molecular identifiers were attached to individual cDNA molecules. TCRdb passed the 5' RACE reads through MiXCR, listing each CDR3 protein once. There are approximately 33,000 distinct CDR3 sequences in the sample; roughly 5.6% occur only once, and about 32% lies in the top ten. Sequenced sample: whole blood. This sequence originates from an adult who was a healthcare worker with PCR-confirmed SARS-CoV-2 infection or an uninfected control (not recorded which). V is TRBV4-2 and J is TRBJ2-3; 9 bases map to TRBD2. CDR3 sequence (DNA): TGTGCCAGCAGCCGACAATTAGCGGGAGCCACAGATACGCAGTATTTT. Protein product: CASSRQLAGATDTQYF.